The 31 T cell receptor beta chains listed next were all sequenced from one sample in a study of beta chain features in type 1 diabetes. General observations from the study: All four CD4+ subsets from Type 1 diabetes patients carried moderately but significantly shorter TCRB CDR3s.

cDNA synthesis used the whole RNA isolate, giving expressed TCRB sequences. The data were produced by immunoSEQ multiplex PCR, yet TCRdb's version contains in-frame clones alone and is incomplete. The sample includes fewer than 55,000 clones, roughly 40% of them seen just once. These receptors lack a known antigen. The sample comprised Tregs from blood. These receptors all stem from a man aged 25-45 years with type 1 diabetes.

This chain links TRBV5-6 with TRBJ1-2, with D unresolved. Germline CDR1 SGHDT, CDR2 YYEEEE. The CDR3 is 12 residues long. The germline V and J ends were trimmed by 4 bases and 3 bases, with 7 bases remaining between them. The CDR3 loop reads CASSPGDYGYTF. CDR3 nucleotides: TGTGCCAGCAGCCCCGGGGACTATGGCTACACCTTC.

V is TRBV14 and J is TRBJ2-6; 8 positions match TRBD2. Germline V gives CDR1 SGHDN, CDR2 FVKESK. This CDR3 is 21 amino acids long. With 2 bases clipped from V and 0 bases from J, the junction kept 15 bases outside the gene matches. The CDR3 loop is CASSQPGGRGASLSGANVLTF. CDR3 in DNA: TGTGCCAGCAGCCAACCTGGAGGGCGGGGGGCCTCTCTCTCTGGGGCCAACGTCCTGACTTTC.

The chain employs TRBV11-2 and TRBJ2-5; TRBD1 agrees at 7 bases. The trim removed 8 bases at V and 5 bases at J, leaving 11 bases unmatched. In germline, CDR1 is SGHAT, CDR2 FQNNGV. The CDR3 is 14 residues long. The CDR3 protein is CASLPRGRGETQYF. The CDR3 DNA reads TGTGCCAGCCTCCCTAGGGGGCGAGGGGAGACCCAGTACTTC.

This clone was counted between two and nine times. J is TRBJ2-7 and V is TRBV9; 7 positions agree with TRBD2. The CDR3 length is 15 residues. The trim removed 2 bases at V and 0 bases at J, leaving 5 bases unmatched. Germline values: CDR1 SGDLS, CDR2 YYNGEE. The CDR3 bases are TGTGCCAGCAGCGTGGGGGACTATAACTCCTACGAGCAGTACTTC. Its translation is CASSVGDYNSYEQYF. The full variable domain, rest sourced from reference TRBV9 and TRBJ2-7, is DSGVTQTPKHLITATGQRVTLRCSPRSGDLSVYWYQQSLDQGLQFLIQYYNGEERAKGNILERFSAQQFPDLHSELNLSSLELGDSALYFCASSVGDYNSYEQYFGPGTRLTVT.

In the case of this clone: Additional DNA sequences in this sample encode the identical CDR3. The V call is TRBV2, the J call TRBJ2-5, with 10 nucleotides matching TRBD2. Looked up from germline, CDR1 is SNHLY and CDR2 is FYNNEI. The CDR3 has 15 amino acids. V shed 6 bases, J shed 2 bases, and the junction held 6 bases outside the gene matches. DNA of the CDR3: TGTGCCAGCAGCCCGGGACTAGCGTCACAAGAGACCCAGTACTTC. Encoded protein: CASSPGLASQETQYF.

This chain joins TRBV15 and TRBJ2-7; TRBD2 is a possible D gene (6 bases). The germline CDR1 and CDR2 sequences are LNHNV and YYDKDF (reference sequence). The CDR3 has 13 residues. The V gene lost 5 bases and the J gene lost 2 bases, with 10 bases spanning the gap. CDR3 bases: TGTGCCACCAGCGGGGGGAGGACCTACGAGCAGTACTTC. Translating gives CATSGGRTYEQYF.

This clone was seen a handful of times. The rearrangement links TRBV30 to TRBJ2-3, with TRBD2 identical over 7 bases. The germline gives CDR1 GTSNPN, CDR2 SVGIG (reference sequence). V dropped 2 bases and J dropped 0; count of bases not matched to a gene: 5. The CDR3 extends over 15 amino acids. CDR3 protein: CAWSPGGSSTDTQYF. The CDR3 nucleotides are TGTGCCTGGAGTCCGGGAGGCTCTAGCACAGATACGCAGTATTTT.

This clone has more than one count but fewer than ten. V usage is TRBV29-1 and J usage is TRBJ2-7; TRBD1 aligns across 9 bases. The CDR3 runs to 13 residues. Germline CDR1 reads SQVTM; CDR2 reads ANQGSEA. J gave up 6 bases and V 7 bases, and 10 bases lay outside the gene matches. In DNA, the CDR3 is TGCAGCGGCACCCAAACAGGGGGCGTCGAGCAGTACTTC. It encodes CSGTQTGGVEQYF.

There are a few counts of this clone. This sequence joins TRBV7-9 and TRBJ2-1, with 11 bases fitting TRBD2. The CDR3 has 15 amino acids. V trimming: 3 bases; J trimming: 4 bases; junction bases outside the gene matches: 2. Germline V gene sequence: CDR1 SEHNR, CDR2 FQNEAQ (reference sequence). The CDR3 bases are TGTGCCAGCAGCTTTAGCGGGAGGGGATACAATGAGCAGTTCTTC. Translated: CASSFSGRGYNEQFF. Full variable domain (missing parts from reference TRBV7-9 and TRBJ2-1): DTGVSQNPRHKITKRGQNVTFRCDPISEHNRLYWYRQTLGQGPEFLTYFQNEAQLEKSRLLSDRFSAERPKGSFSTLEIQRTEQGDSAMYLCASSFSGRGYNEQFFGPGTRLTVL.

The chain couples TRBV7-3 to TRBJ2-3; D remains ambiguous. This CDR3 has 14 amino acids. CDR1 and CDR2 from the germline V gene are SGHTA and FQGTGA. V lost 1 base and J lost 2, with 7 bases in between. The DNA for the CDR3 is TGTGCCAGCAGCTTAAATGCGATCACAGATACGCAGTATTTT. Protein sequence: CASSLNAITDTQYF.

The rearrangement joins TRBV11-2 to TRBJ1-1; 8 bases agree with TRBD1. CDR3 length equals 13 residues. Trimming removed 2 bases from V and 11 bases from J; junction bases left unmatched: 7. Germline V lookup: CDR1 SGHAT, CDR2 FQNNGV. Here the CDR3 DNA reads TGTGCCAGCAGCTTACCGGGACAGGTATCTGCTTTCTTT. Its protein is CASSLPGQVSAFF.

This clone was counted a few times. The chain employs TRBV27 and TRBJ1-1; D remains ambiguous. This CDR3 comprises 13 residues. Trimming shortened V by 6 bases and J by 1 base, and 9 bases separated the two germline ends. Germline V gene sequence: CDR1 MNHEY, CDR2 SMNVEV (reference sequence). The CDR3 loop is CASSLWWNTEAFF. DNA for the CDR3: TGTGCCAGCAGCCTATGGTGGAACACTGAAGCTTTCTTT.

The gene calls are TRBV27 and TRBJ2-7; 7 bases map to TRBD2. The CDR3 has 16 amino acids. The V gene's germline CDR1 is MNHEY and CDR2 SMNVEV (reference sequence). The V segment lost 1 base and the J segment 0 bases; nucleotides outside the gene matches: 6. The CDR3 DNA reads TGTGCCAGCAGTTTATGGTCGGCTAGCGGCTCCTACGAGCAGTACTTC. Protein product: CASSLWSASGSYEQYF.

The chain links TRBV29-1 to TRBJ2-7; D may be TRBD2 (6 bases). The V gene lost 4 bases and the J gene lost 0 bases, with 16 bases spanning the gap. This CDR3 region has 15 residues. Per germline, CDR1 SQVTM and CDR2 ANQGSEA. Here the CDR3 reads CSVGGWGGISYEQYF. CDR3 nucleotide sequence: TGCAGCGTTGGGGGTTGGGGCGGGATCTCCTACGAGCAGTACTTC.

The chain uses TRBV6-1 and TRBJ2-7; 8 positions match TRBD1. The V and J ends lost 6 bases and 5 bases, in that order; junction bases with no gene match: 12. This CDR3 is 15 amino acids long. CDR1 and CDR2 (germline): MNHNS, SASEGT. DNA of the CDR3: TGTGCCAGCAGGACGGATACCGGGACAGGCGACGAGCAGTACTTC. Its protein product is CASRTDTGTGDEQYF.

This chain connects TRBV5-1 to TRBJ2-3; possible D gene TRBD2, 6 bases. There are 16 residues in the CDR3. CDR1 and CDR2 (germline): SGHRS, YFSETQ. V was trimmed by 4 bases and J by 2 bases, leaving 17 bases between them. The CDR3, as DNA: TGCGCCAGCAGCCTGACGGGGACTCTACCCACAGATACGCAGTATTTT. Translating gives CASSLTGTLPTDTQYF.

This sequence joins TRBV6-6 and TRBJ2-1, with 8 bases that match TRBD1. The CDR3 is 14 amino acids. Germline CDR1 and CDR2: MNHNY and SVGAGI (reference sequence). Trimming cost V 7 bases and J 5 bases; bases outside gene matches: 7. The CDR3 region is CASTGQGGNNEQFF. The DNA for the CDR3 is TGTGCCAGCACCGGACAGGGAGGAAACAATGAGCAGTTCTTC.

The chain is built from TRBV7-2 and TRBJ1-1; D unresolved. V lost 4 bases to trimming and J lost 0 bases, with 12 bases between them. Germline CDR1 reads SGHTA; CDR2 reads FQGNSA. This CDR3 is 15 amino acids long. The CDR3: CASSSQTYLNTEAFF. For the CDR3, the DNA is TGTGCCAGCAGCTCGCAGACATACCTGAACACTGAAGCTTTCTTT. Drawing the rest from reference TRBV7-2 and TRBJ1-1, the complete variable domain is GAGVSQSPSNKVTEKGKDVELRCDPISGHTALYWYRQSLGQGLEFLIYFQGNSAPDKSGLPSDRFSAERTGGSVSTLTIQRTQQEDSAVYLCASSSQTYLNTEAFFGQGTRLTVV.

This chain links TRBV6-6 with TRBJ2-7; 9 nucleotides align to TRBD1. Trimming removed 8 bases from V and 6 bases from J; junction bases left unmatched: 8. CDR3 length equals 13 residues. Germline V gene sequence: CDR1 MNHNY, CDR2 SVGAGI (reference sequence). CDR3 amino acids: CASLGTGTSEQYF. DNA of the CDR3: TGTGCCAGCCTCGGGACAGGGACATCCGAGCAGTACTTC.

The CDR3 nucleotides are TGTGCCAGCAGTCGGGACAGGGCCTCTACTATGAACACTGAAGCTTTCTTT. Translating it yields CASSRDRASTMNTEAFF. V usage is TRBV5-4 and J usage is TRBJ1-1; 9 nucleotides line up with TRBD1. Germline CDR1 and CDR2: SGHNT and YYREEE (reference sequence). The CDR3 runs to 17 residues. The V and J ends lost 5 bases and 0 bases, in that order; junction bases with no gene match: 11.

The rearrangement links TRBV6-6 to TRBJ2-2; unclear D gene. CDR3 size: 14 residues. The V end lost 2 bases, the J end lost 5 bases, and 9 bases lay between the germline ends. The V gene's germline CDR1 is MNHNY and CDR2 SVGAGI (reference sequence). This chain's CDR3 is CASSYESLTGELFF. In DNA form, the CDR3 reads TGTGCCAGCAGTTACGAGAGTCTAACCGGGGAGCTGTTTTTT.

V and J are TRBV7-9 and TRBJ1-3; D gene unclear. This CDR3 comprises 12 residues. Germline V gives CDR1 SEHNR, CDR2 FQNEAQ (reference sequence). The ends were cut back, 5 bases at V and 6 bases at J, with 8 bases in the middle. In nucleotides, the CDR3 is TGTGCCAGCAGCCTAAACCTAAACACCATATATTTT. Residues: CASSLNLNTIYF.

The rearrangement uses TRBV7-8 and TRBJ2-5, with D possibly TRBD2 on 6 matching bases. The CDR3 is 15 amino acids. CDR1 is SGHVS, CDR2 FQNEAQ, per germline. V was trimmed by 2 bases and J by 5 bases, leaving 15 bases between them. DNA for the CDR3: TGTGCCAGCAGCTTATCGACGGAGGGCAGGGAGACCCAGTACTTC. Translated: CASSLSTEGRETQYF.

This chain joins TRBV23-1 and TRBJ1-3; 7 bases are shared with TRBD1. TRBV23-1 has ORF status, its function being uncertain. V lost 4 bases, J lost 0 bases, and 6 bases stayed unmatched. This CDR3 comprises 16 residues. In DNA form, the CDR3 reads TGCGCCAGCAGTCCCAGACAGGGATACTCTGGAAACACCATATATTTT. Amino acids: CASSPRQGYSGNTIYF.

J is TRBJ2-7 and V is TRBV28, with D possibly TRBD2 on 6 matching bases. The germline V and J ends were trimmed by 6 bases and 5 bases, with 14 bases remaining between them. The CDR3 contains 13 residues. Germline CDR1 is MDHEN and CDR2 is SYDVKM. Written as DNA, the CDR3 is TGTGCCAGCAGGGACGGGGGAAAAGACGAGCAGTACTTC. Amino acids: CASRDGGKDEQYF.

This clone was detected only a few times. The rearrangement joins TRBV5-6 to TRBJ1-2; D not resolved. The CDR3 runs to 13 residues. CDR1 SGHDT and CDR2 YYEEEE come from the germline V gene. V shed 2 bases and J shed 2 bases, with 7 bases lying between them. DNA of the CDR3: TGTGCCAGCAGCTTCGGTAACAACTATGGCTACACCTTC. Translating it yields CASSFGNNYGYTF. Looking up the rest from reference TRBV5-6 and TRBJ1-2 gives the full variable domain: DAGVTQSPTHLIKTRGQQVTLRCSPKSGHDTVSWYQQALGQGPQFIFQYYEEEERQRGNFPDRFSGHQFPNYSSELNVNALLLGDSALYLCASSFGNNYGYTFGSGTRLTVV.

This chain joins TRBV7-2 and TRBJ2-1; 10 bases map to TRBD1. The V gene end was trimmed by 3 bases and the J gene end by 1 base; junction bases not matched to a gene: 6. This CDR3 contains 17 residues. Germline V CDR1 and CDR2: SGHTA, FQGNSA. The CDR3 is CASSLRTGGDSYNEQFF. The CDR3 DNA reads TGTGCCAGCAGCTTGAGGACAGGGGGTGATTCCTACAATGAGCAGTTCTTC.

The CDR3 spells CASSENGPWQPQHF. In DNA, the CDR3 is TGTGCCAGCAGTGAAAATGGGCCCTGGCAGCCCCAGCATTTT. V is TRBV6-1 and J is TRBJ1-5; no reliable D call. Germline V gene sequence: CDR1 MNHNS, CDR2 SASEGT. This CDR3 is 14 amino acids long. The V gene lost 2 bases and the J gene lost 7 bases, with 12 bases spanning the gap.

This rearrangement joins TRBV5-1 to TRBJ1-3, with a weak D call TRBD1 (6 bases). CDR1 SGHRS and CDR2 YFSETQ come from the germline V gene. V lost 0 bases and J 2 bases, leaving 9 bases between the germline ends. This CDR3 comprises 15 residues. The CDR3 sequence is CASSLEAGAGNTIYF. The CDR3 DNA reads as TGCGCCAGCAGCTTGGAGGCAGGGGCTGGAAACACCATATATTTT.

There are a few counts of this clone. V and J are TRBV19 and TRBJ1-2, with D possibly matching TRBD1 (6 bases). With 4 bases removed from V and 2 bases from J, the gap between germline ends came to 11 bases. CDR3 length: 14 residues. In germline, CDR1 is LNHDA, CDR2 SQIVND (reference sequence). The CDR3 loop is CASSKNRENYGYTF. Here the CDR3 DNA reads TGTGCCAGTAGTAAAAACAGGGAAAACTATGGCTACACCTTC. Variable domain in full (rest from reference TRBV19 and TRBJ1-2): DGGITQSPKYLFRKEGQNVTLSCEQNLNHDAMYWYRQDPGQGLRLIYYSQIVNDFQKGDIAEGYSVSREKKESFPLTVTSAQKNPTAFYLCASSKNRENYGYTFGSGTRLTVV.

This clone has more than one count but fewer than ten. V is TRBV19 and J is TRBJ1-1; 11 bases map to TRBD1. V gave up 5 bases and J gave up 6 bases; unmatched junction bases: 14. The germline CDR1 and CDR2 sequences are LNHDA and SQIVND (reference sequence). This CDR3 region has 17 residues. The DNA for the CDR3 is TGTGCCAGTAGTTCCTGGACAGGGGGCGCATCAGGAGCTGAAGCTTTCTTT. Amino acids: CASSSWTGGASGAEAFF.